This T cell receptor beta chain was identified during a study of blood T cells in healthy people across ages. In its sample, this clonotype was seen a few times. A second PCR of 7 to 11 cycles used a sample-barcoded 5' primer and a J-beta primer mix. TCRdb processed the 5' RACE reads anew with MiXCR; each CDR3 protein has one entry. Of 1.5 million to 2 million distinct CDR3 sequences detected, 28% appear once; the ten largest clones hold roughly 8.2%. Trimming pared 2 bases from V and 10 bases from J, leaving 20 bases between. From germline, CDR1 is LGHNA and CDR2 YSLEER. The CDR3 sequence is 16 residues long.

Specimen: blood. The rearrangement joins TRBV4-3 to TRBJ1-4; weak D call: TRBD1 (5 bases). The origin of this receptor is a woman in her 30s in good health. For the CDR3, the DNA is TGCGCCAGCAGCCAACAGTACAGGACCGGGGTCGGAAAACTGTTTTTT. It codes for CASSQQYRTGVGKLFF.